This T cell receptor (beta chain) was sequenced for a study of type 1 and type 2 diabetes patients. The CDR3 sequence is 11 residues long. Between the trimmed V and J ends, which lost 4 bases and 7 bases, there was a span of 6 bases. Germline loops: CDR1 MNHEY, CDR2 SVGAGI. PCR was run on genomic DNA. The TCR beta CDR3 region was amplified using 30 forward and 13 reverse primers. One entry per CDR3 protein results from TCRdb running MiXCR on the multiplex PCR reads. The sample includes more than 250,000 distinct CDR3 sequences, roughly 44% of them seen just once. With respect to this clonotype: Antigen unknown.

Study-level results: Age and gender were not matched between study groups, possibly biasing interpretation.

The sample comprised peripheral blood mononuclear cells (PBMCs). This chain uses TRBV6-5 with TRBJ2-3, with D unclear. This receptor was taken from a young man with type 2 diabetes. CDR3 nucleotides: TGTGCCAGCAGTTCCAGCAATACGCAGTATTTT. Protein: CASSSSNTQYF.